This T cell receptor (beta chain) comes out of a study of T-cell reconstitution after alpha-beta-depleted transplantation in children. Germline V gene lookup returns CDR1 KGHDR and CDR2 SFDVKD. This CDR3 has 16 amino acids. Unmatched junction bases numbered 3, after V lost 9 bases and J lost 0 bases. Unique molecular identifiers were used in preparing the TCRbeta library. MiXCR, applied by TCRdb to the PCR reads, yields one record per CDR3 protein. The repertoire holds more than 550,000 distinct CDR3 sequences, roughly 10% seen once, with about 4.2% in the top ten. The rearrangement links TRBV24-1 to TRBJ2-1, with 14 bases identical to TRBD2. The origin of this receptor is a human donor who donated a stem cell graft to a child with acute myeloid leukemia. This sample comprised PBMCs from the stem cell graft donor, obtained from the stem cell graft. CDR3 loop: CATGTSGGSSYNEQFF. CDR3 DNA sequence: TGTGCCACCGGGACTAGCGGGGGAAGCTCCTACAATGAGCAGTTCTTC.